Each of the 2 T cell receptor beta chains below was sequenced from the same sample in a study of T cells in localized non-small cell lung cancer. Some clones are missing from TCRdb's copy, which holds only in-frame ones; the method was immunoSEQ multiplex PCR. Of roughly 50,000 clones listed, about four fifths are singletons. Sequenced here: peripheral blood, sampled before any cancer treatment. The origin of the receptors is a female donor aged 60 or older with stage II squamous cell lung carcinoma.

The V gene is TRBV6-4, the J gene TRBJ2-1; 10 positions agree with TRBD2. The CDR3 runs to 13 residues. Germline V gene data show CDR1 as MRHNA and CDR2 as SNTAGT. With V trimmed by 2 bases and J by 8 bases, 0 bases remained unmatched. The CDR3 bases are TGTGCCAGCAGTGACCTAGCGGGGGATGAGCAGTTCTTC. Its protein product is CASSDLAGDEQFF.

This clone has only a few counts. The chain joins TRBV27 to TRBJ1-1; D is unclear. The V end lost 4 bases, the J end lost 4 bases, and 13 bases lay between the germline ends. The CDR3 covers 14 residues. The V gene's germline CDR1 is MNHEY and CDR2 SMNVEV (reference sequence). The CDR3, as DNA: TGTGCCAGCAGTTCGAGAGCCGCTTCCACTGAAGCTTTCTTT. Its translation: CASSSRAASTEAFF.